The 13 T cell receptor beta chains in this list originate from one sample, sequenced in a study of T cell responses to AZD1222 COVID-19 vaccine. Libraries were prepared by immunoSEQ multiplex PCR; TCRdb keeps only in-frame clonotypes and omits some of them. The repertoire holds some 130,000 clones, roughly 89% seen once, with about 2% in the top ten. This sample comprised peripheral blood, obtained on day 0 of AZD1222 vaccination. Receptor source: an adult in good health.

This clone was picked up one time. The chain combines TRBV2 with TRBJ1-6, with no clear D. Trimming shortened V by 6 bases and J by 7 bases, and 13 bases separated the two germline ends. The CDR3 spans 14 residues. CDR1 and CDR2 from the germline V gene are SNHLY and FYNNEI. CDR3 sequence: CASSTIERNSPLHF. DNA for the CDR3: TGTGCCAGCAGCACAATAGAGAGAAATTCACCCCTCCACTTT. Looking up the rest from reference TRBV2 and TRBJ1-6 gives the full variable domain: EPEVTQTPSHQVTQMGQEVILRCVPISNHLYFYWYRQILGQKVEFLVSFYNNEISEKSEIFDDQFSVERPDGSNFTLKIRSTKLEDSAMYFCASSTIERNSPLHFGNGTRLTVT.

V and J are TRBV18 and TRBJ1-1; D remains unclear. The germline V gene has CDR1 KGHSH and CDR2 LQKENI. Deletions cut 3 bases from V and 4 bases from J, with 9 bases between. The CDR3 totals 13 residues. The CDR3 reads CASSPEGITEAFF. The CDR3 DNA sequence: TGTGCCAGCTCACCGGAGGGAATCACTGAAGCTTTCTTT.

The rearrangement links TRBV4-1 to TRBJ1-2; D is uncertain. CDR3 length: 14 residues. Germline CDR1 is MGHRA and CDR2 is YSYEKL. The V and J ends lost 4 bases and 2 bases respectively, with 11 bases between them. DNA of the CDR3: TGCGCCAGCAGCCTCCGGGAGGCGAACTATGGCTACACCTTC. Protein: CASSLREANYGYTF.

This clone was seen only a few times. The rearrangement uses TRBV11-2 and TRBJ1-3; 8 bases fit TRBD1. The V gene's germline CDR1 is SGHAT and CDR2 FQNNGV. This CDR3 spans 17 amino acids. V was pared by 5 bases and J by 8 bases, with 17 bases of the junction left unmatched. Here the CDR3 reads CASSTSGTGFRGDTIYF. CDR3 nucleotides: TGTGCCAGCAGCACCTCCGGGACAGGTTTTCGGGGGGACACCATATATTTT.

The rearrangement joins TRBV12-5 to TRBJ1-1; D is undetermined. Deletions cut 6 bases from V and 4 bases from J, with 21 bases between. The CDR3 runs to 16 residues. CDR1 and CDR2 from the germline V gene are LGHNT and FRNRAP. In DNA, the CDR3 is TGTGCTAGTGGCTCCCGACGGAGCTACGGGGTCACTGAAGCTTTCTTT. This translates into CASGSRRSYGVTEAFF.

This clone was seen only once. V is TRBV5-6 and J is TRBJ1-1; possible D gene TRBD1, 5 bases. Germline CDR1 reads SGHDT; CDR2 reads YYEEEE. The CDR3 length is 12 residues. V was clipped by 2 bases and J by 11 bases, with 13 bases between them. Here the CDR3 DNA reads TGTGCCAGCAGCTTTAAGGGGCTGGAGGCTTTCTTT. Its translation: CASSFKGLEAFF.

The chain has TRBV28 and TRBJ1-4; D might be TRBD1 (5 bases). CDR3 length equals 14 residues. Germline CDR1 is MDHEN and CDR2 is SYDVKM. V was cut by 3 bases and J by 8 bases, with 13 bases left in between. This CDR3 is CASSFPGPLEKLFF. The CDR3 DNA follows: TGTGCCAGCAGTTTCCCGGGACCTCTGGAAAAACTGTTTTTT. The whole variable domain, filled in from reference TRBV28 and TRBJ1-4, reads DVKVTQSSRYLVKRTGEKVFLECVQDMDHENMFWYRQDPGLGLRLIYFSYDVKMKEKGDIPEGYSVSREKKERFSLILESASTNQTSMYLCASSFPGPLEKLFFGSGTQLSVL.

This rearrangement joins TRBV6-5 to TRBJ1-4; D is undetermined. The CDR3 runs 15 residues. In germline, CDR1 is MNHEY, CDR2 SVGAGI. V was cut by 5 bases and J by 1 base, with 11 bases left in between. DNA for the CDR3: TGTGCCAGCAGTAATGTGGAAAAAACTAATGAAAAACTGTTTTTT. It translates to CASSNVEKTNEKLFF.

In nucleotides, the CDR3 is TGTGCCAGCACCGGGGGGGAAACGGGAAACACCATATATTTT. Protein: CASTGGETGNTIYF. The rearrangement links TRBV6-5 to TRBJ1-3, with TRBD1 as a possible D gene (5 bases). Trimming removed 7 bases at V and 4 bases at J, with 14 bases between. CDR3 size: 14 residues. Germline V gene data show CDR1 as MNHEY and CDR2 as SVGAGI.

This clone is termed medium-sized. The CDR3 DNA sequence: TGTGCCAGCAGCCCGGGTAGGAACACTGAAGCTTTCTTT. It codes for CASSPGRNTEAFF. J is TRBJ1-1 and V is TRBV2; D remains unclear. The CDR3 covers 13 residues. CDR1 SNHLY and CDR2 FYNNEI come from the germline V gene. Between the trimmed V and J ends, which lost 6 bases and 1 base, there was a span of 9 bases.

This rearrangement joins TRBV30 to TRBJ1-5; 10 nucleotides align to TRBD1. Germline V lookup: CDR1 GTSNPN, CDR2 SVGIG (reference sequence). The CDR3 sequence is 15 residues long. After removal of 2 bases from V and 6 bases from J, the junction contained 7 bases not matched to a gene. CDR3 sequence: CAWSTLTGGGQPQHF. The CDR3 DNA sequence: TGTGCCTGGAGTACCCTGACAGGGGGCGGTCAGCCCCAGCATTTT.

The V call is TRBV11-2, the J call TRBJ2-3; TRBD2 agrees at 9 bases. Unmatched junction bases numbered 5, after V lost 3 bases and J lost 4 bases. Germline CDR1 reads SGHAT; CDR2 reads FQNNGV. The CDR3 totals 15 residues. The CDR3 protein is CASSFRIAGADTQYF. CDR3 DNA sequence: TGTGCCAGCAGCTTTAGAATAGCGGGAGCAGATACGCAGTATTTT.

V and J are TRBV27 and TRBJ2-3; unclear D gene. V lost 2 bases and J lost 3, with 15 bases in between. Germline V gene sequence: CDR1 MNHEY, CDR2 SMNVEV (reference sequence). The CDR3 totals 16 residues. CDR3 in amino acids: CASSLGPTSTTDTQYF. The DNA of the CDR3 is TGTGCCAGCAGTTTAGGGCCTACAAGTACTACAGATACGCAGTATTTT.